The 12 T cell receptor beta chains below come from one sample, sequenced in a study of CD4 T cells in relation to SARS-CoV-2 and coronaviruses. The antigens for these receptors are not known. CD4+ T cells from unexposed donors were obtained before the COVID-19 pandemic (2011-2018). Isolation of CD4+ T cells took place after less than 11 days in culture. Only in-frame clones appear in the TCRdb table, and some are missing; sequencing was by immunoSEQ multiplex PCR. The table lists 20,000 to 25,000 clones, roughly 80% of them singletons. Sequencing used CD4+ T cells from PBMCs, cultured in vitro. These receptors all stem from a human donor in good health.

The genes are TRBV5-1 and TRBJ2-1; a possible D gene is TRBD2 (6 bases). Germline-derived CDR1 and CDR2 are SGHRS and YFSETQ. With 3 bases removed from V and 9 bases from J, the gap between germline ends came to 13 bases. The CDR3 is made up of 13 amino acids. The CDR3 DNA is TGCGCCAGCAGCTGGTCGACTAGTGGTGAGCAGTTCTTC. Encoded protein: CASSWSTSGEQFF.

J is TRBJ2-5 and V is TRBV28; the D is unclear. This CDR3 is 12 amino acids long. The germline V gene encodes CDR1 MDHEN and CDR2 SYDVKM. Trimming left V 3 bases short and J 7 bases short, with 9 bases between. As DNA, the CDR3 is TGTGCCAGCAGTTTCCCCATCGGGACCCAGTACTTC. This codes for CASSFPIGTQYF.

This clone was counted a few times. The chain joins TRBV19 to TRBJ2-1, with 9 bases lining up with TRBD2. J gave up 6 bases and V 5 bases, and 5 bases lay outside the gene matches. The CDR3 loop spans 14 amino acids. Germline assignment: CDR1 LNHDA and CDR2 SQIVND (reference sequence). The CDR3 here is CASSGLAGTNEQFF. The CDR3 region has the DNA TGTGCCAGTAGTGGTCTAGCGGGAACCAATGAGCAGTTCTTC.

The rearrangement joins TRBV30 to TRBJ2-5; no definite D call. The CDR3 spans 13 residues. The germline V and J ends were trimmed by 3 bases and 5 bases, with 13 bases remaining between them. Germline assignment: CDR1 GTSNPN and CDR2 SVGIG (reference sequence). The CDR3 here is CAWSLAISETQYF. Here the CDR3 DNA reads TGTGCCTGGAGCCTCGCAATTTCGGAGACCCAGTACTTC.

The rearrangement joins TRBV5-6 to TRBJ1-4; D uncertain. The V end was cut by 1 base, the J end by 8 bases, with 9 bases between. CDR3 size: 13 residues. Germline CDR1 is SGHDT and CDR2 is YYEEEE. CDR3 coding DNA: TGTGCCAGCAGCTTGACATCTGGGGAAAAACTGTTTTTT. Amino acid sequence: CASSLTSGEKLFF.

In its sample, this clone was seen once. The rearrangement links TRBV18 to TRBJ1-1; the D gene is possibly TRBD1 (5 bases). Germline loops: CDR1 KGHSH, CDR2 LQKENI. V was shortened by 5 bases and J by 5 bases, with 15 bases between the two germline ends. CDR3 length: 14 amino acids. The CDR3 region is CASSEQGESTEAFF. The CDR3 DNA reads TGTGCCAGCTCAGAGCAGGGTGAGAGTACTGAAGCTTTCTTT.

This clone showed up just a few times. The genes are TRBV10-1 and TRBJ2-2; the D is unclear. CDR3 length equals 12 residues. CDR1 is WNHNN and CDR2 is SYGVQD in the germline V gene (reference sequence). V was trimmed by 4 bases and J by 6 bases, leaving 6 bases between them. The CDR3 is CASSVRSGELFF. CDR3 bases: TGCGCCAGCAGTGTTAGATCCGGGGAGCTGTTTTTT.

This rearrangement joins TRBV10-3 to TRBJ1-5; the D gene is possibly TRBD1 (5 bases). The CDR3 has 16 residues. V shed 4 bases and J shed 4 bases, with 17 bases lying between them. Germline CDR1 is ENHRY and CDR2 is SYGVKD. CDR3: CAISGSGAGLNQPQHF. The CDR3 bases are TGTGCCATCAGTGGGTCTGGGGCAGGGTTAAATCAGCCCCAGCATTTT.

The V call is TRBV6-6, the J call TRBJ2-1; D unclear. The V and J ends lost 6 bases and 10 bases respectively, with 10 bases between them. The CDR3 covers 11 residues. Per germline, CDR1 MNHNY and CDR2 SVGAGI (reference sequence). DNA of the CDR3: TGTGCCAGCAGCCACGGGCGGGAGCAGTTCTTC. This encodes CASSHGREQFF.

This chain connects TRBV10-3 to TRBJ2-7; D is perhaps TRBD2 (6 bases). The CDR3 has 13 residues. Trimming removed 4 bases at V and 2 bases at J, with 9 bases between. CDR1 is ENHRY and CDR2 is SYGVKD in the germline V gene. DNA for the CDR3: TGTGCCATCAGTGTGGCGGGGACCTACGAGCAGTACTTC. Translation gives CAISVAGTYEQYF.

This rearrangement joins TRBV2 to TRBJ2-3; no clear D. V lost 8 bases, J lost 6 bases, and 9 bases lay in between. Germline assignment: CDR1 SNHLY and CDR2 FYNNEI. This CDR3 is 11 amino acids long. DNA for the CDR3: TGTGCCAGCCCTGCCATGGATACGCAGTATTTT. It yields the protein CASPAMDTQYF.

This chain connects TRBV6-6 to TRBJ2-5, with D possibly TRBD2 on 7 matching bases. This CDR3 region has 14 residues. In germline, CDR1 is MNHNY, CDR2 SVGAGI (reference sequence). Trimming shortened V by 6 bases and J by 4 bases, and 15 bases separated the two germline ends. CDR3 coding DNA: TGTGCCAGCAGAATAACAGGGAGGGGAGAGACCCAGTACTTC. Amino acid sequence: CASRITGRGETQYF.